This TCR beta chain was retrieved from a study of blood T cell repertoires in COVID-19. This clone has a count of ten or more. Clones were read by immunoSEQ multiplex PCR, and TCRdb kept only the in-frame ones, dropping some. Among about 90,000 clones listed, 81% were seen once. In germline, CDR1 is SGHTA, CDR2 FQGNSA. V lost 1 base and J 5 bases, leaving 11 bases between the germline ends. The CDR3 consists of 14 residues. The specimen sequenced was peripheral blood. The V call is TRBV7-2, the J call TRBJ1-1, with D maybe TRBD1 (5 bases). The sequence was collected from a man at least 80 years old with active or convalescent COVID-19. CDR3 DNA sequence: TGTGCCAGCAGCTTAGTGGAGGGACGGACTGAAGCTTTCTTT. Amino acid sequence: CASSLVEGRTEAFF.